Below are 24 T cell receptor beta chains sequenced from a single sample in a study of blood T cell repertoires in COVID-19. Sequencing used immunoSEQ multiplex PCR; TCRdb keeps in-frame clones, though not all of them. The data hold around 150,000 clones, with about 80% observed a single time. Material: peripheral blood. The receptors were gathered from a woman older than 75 with acute or convalescent COVID-19.

The chain couples TRBV5-5 to TRBJ2-1, with 8 bases that match TRBD1. V lost 3 bases to trimming and J lost 4 bases; unmatched junction nucleotides: 6. The CDR3 spans 15 residues. CDR1 is SGHKS and CDR2 is YYEKEE in the germline V gene (reference sequence). DNA for the CDR3: TGTGCCAGCAGCTCCGGGACAGGCGTTTACAATGAGCAGTTCTTC. Its protein product is CASSSGTGVYNEQFF.

The table lists this clone with a count of one. The chain links TRBV29-1 to TRBJ1-1; no clear D. This CDR3 has 13 amino acids. Trimming took 4 bases from V and 5 from J, leaving 14 bases between them. Per germline, CDR1 SQVTM and CDR2 ANQGSEA. The CDR3: CSVVRVLGTEAFF. Here the CDR3 DNA reads TGCAGCGTTGTGAGGGTGTTGGGAACTGAAGCTTTCTTT.

This clone was seen just once. V is TRBV4-1 and J is TRBJ2-1; 10 bases match TRBD2. The germline V gene encodes CDR1 MGHRA and CDR2 YSYEKL. The V segment lost 0 bases and the J segment 5 bases; nucleotides outside the gene matches: 4. The CDR3 spans 16 residues. The CDR3 DNA is TGCGCCAGCAGCCAAGAAGCGGGAGGGTACCACAATGAGCAGTTCTTC. It codes for CASSQEAGGYHNEQFF.

The rearrangement links TRBV27 to TRBJ2-1, with a tentative D call TRBD2 (5 bases). This CDR3 contains 15 residues. V was cut by 6 bases and J by 7 bases, with 19 bases left in between. The germline gives CDR1 MNHEY, CDR2 SMNVEV (reference sequence). The CDR3 reads CASSRREFTGNEQFF. The CDR3 coding sequence is TGTGCCAGCAGCCGCCGGGAATTCACGGGGAATGAGCAGTTCTTC.

This chain uses TRBV19 with TRBJ2-7, with a weak D call TRBD1 (6 bases). CDR1 LNHDA and CDR2 SQIVND come from the germline V gene (reference sequence). The CDR3 covers 15 residues. V was cut by 2 bases and J by 6 bases, with 17 bases left in between. The CDR3 region is CASSIIWAGVSEQYF. In nucleotides, the CDR3 is TGTGCCAGTAGTATAATCTGGGCAGGGGTTTCCGAGCAGTACTTC. Full variable domain (rest looked up from reference TRBV19 and TRBJ2-7): DGGITQSPKYLFRKEGQNVTLSCEQNLNHDAMYWYRQDPGQGLRLIYYSQIVNDFQKGDIAEGYSVSREKKESFPLTVTSAQKNPTAFYLCASSIIWAGVSEQYFGPGTRLTVT.

This clone was observed a single time. The V gene is TRBV11-3, the J gene TRBJ1-6, with D possibly TRBD1 on 6 matching bases. Germline assignment: CDR1 SGHNT and CDR2 YENEEA. V was trimmed by 5 bases and J by 0 bases, leaving 8 bases between them. CDR3 size: 15 residues. DNA of the CDR3: TGTGCCAGCAGCCTGGACAGCTCCTATAATTCACCCCTCCACTTT. Amino acid sequence: CASSLDSSYNSPLHF.

The rearrangement uses TRBV3-1 (or the pseudogene TRBV3-2) and TRBJ1-4; 9 bases align to TRBD1. This CDR3 has 14 residues. V was clipped by 6 bases and J by 7 bases; unmatched bases: 6. Germline values: CDR1 LGHDT, CDR2 YNNKEL (reference sequence). The CDR3: CASSQQGAGEKLFF. As DNA, the CDR3 is TGTGCCAGCAGTCAACAGGGGGCGGGTGAAAAACTGTTTTTT.

The chain links TRBV12-5 to TRBJ1-2, with D unclear. V was cut by 1 base and J by 4 bases, with 10 bases left in between. The CDR3 sequence is 14 residues long. Germline V gene sequence: CDR1 LGHNT, CDR2 FRNRAP. The CDR3 DNA reads TGTGCTAGTGGTTTGGACGCCACGCGCTATGGCTACACCTTC. Translating it yields CASGLDATRYGYTF. Full variable domain (missing parts from reference TRBV12-5 and TRBJ1-2): DARVTQTPRHKVTEMGQEVTMRCQPILGHNTVFWYRQTMMQGLELLAYFRNRAPLDDSGMPKDRFSAEMPDATLATLKIQPSEPRDSAVYFCASGLDATRYGYTFGSGTRLTVV.

This chain joins TRBV5-8 and TRBJ1-5; perhaps TRBD1 as D (6 bases). CDR3 length equals 14 residues. Germline lookup yields CDR1 SGHTS and CDR2 YDEGEE. The V and J ends lost 4 bases and 0 bases respectively, with 8 bases between them. In DNA form, the CDR3 reads TGTGCCAGCAGCCCAGGGGTTAGCAATCAGCCCCAGCATTTT. This gives the protein CASSPGVSNQPQHF.

The rearrangement links TRBV18 to TRBJ1-5; 11 bases align to TRBD1. The CDR3 runs to 16 residues. Germline V lookup: CDR1 KGHSH, CDR2 LQKENI. V shed 6 bases and J 6 bases; nucleotides not matched to a gene: 10. The CDR3 bases are TGTGCCAGCTCGCCAGGGGACAGGGGGGAAGGTCAGCCCCAGCATTTT. Its protein is CASSPGDRGEGQPQHF.

J is TRBJ2-5 and V is TRBV7-2; D is uncertain. Trimming removed 1 base from V and 2 bases from J, with 11 bases in between. Germline values: CDR1 SGHTA, CDR2 FQGNSA. This CDR3 contains 15 residues. The CDR3 here is CASSLGSLVQETQYF. As DNA, the CDR3 is TGTGCCAGCAGCTTAGGTAGTCTCGTTCAAGAGACCCAGTACTTC.

V gene TRBV27 combines with J gene TRBJ2-7, with TRBD2 identical over 7 bases. The V and J ends lost 3 bases and 0 bases, in that order; junction bases with no gene match: 17. Germline loops: CDR1 MNHEY, CDR2 SMNVEV (reference sequence). This CDR3 is built from 19 residues. The DNA for the CDR3 is TGTGCCAGCAGTTTCCGTACGGGCGCGGGAGCCCAGAGCTCCTACGAGCAGTACTTC. Translating it yields CASSFRTGAGAQSSYEQYF.

The chain employs TRBV29-1 and TRBJ1-2; a possible D gene is TRBD1 (6 bases). Between the trimmed V and J ends, which lost 5 bases and 5 bases, there was a span of 12 bases. This CDR3 spans 12 amino acids. CDR1 is SQVTM and CDR2 is ANQGSEA in the germline V gene. For the CDR3, the DNA is TGCAGCGTTCCTACAGGGTTTTATGGCTACACCTTC. Amino acids: CSVPTGFYGYTF.

The genes are TRBV29-1 and TRBJ1-2, with 8 bases that match TRBD1. The J segment lost 8 bases and the V segment lost 5 bases, leaving 7 bases of the junction unmatched. Germline V lookup: CDR1 SQVTM, CDR2 ANQGSEA. The CDR3 runs to 12 residues. In DNA, the CDR3 is TGCAGCGTTTTTAGGACAGGGCTCGGCTACACCTTC. Translated, it gives CSVFRTGLGYTF.

This clone was detected a few times. The J gene is TRBJ2-3, the V gene TRBV5-1; D is perhaps TRBD2 (7 bases). Germline V gene sequence: CDR1 SGHRS, CDR2 YFSETQ. This CDR3 spans 17 amino acids. Trimming shortened V by 1 base and J by 5 bases, and 20 bases separated the two germline ends. The CDR3 loop reads CASSLYPKGGGRDTQYF. CDR3 DNA sequence: TGCGCCAGCAGCTTGTACCCTAAGGGGGGGGGACGAGATACGCAGTATTTT.

This sequence joins TRBV20-1 and TRBJ1-1, with 7 bases lining up with TRBD1. This CDR3 contains 13 residues. The V segment lost 3 bases and the J segment 5 bases; nucleotides outside the gene matches: 6. CDR1 is DFQATT and CDR2 is SNEGSKA in the germline V gene (reference sequence). The CDR3 loop is CSASEGGRTEAFF. As DNA, the CDR3 is TGCAGTGCTAGTGAAGGGGGCCGTACTGAAGCTTTCTTT.

The chain combines TRBV9 with TRBJ1-2; a weak D match, TRBD1 (5 bases). The CDR3 extends over 15 amino acids. The germline gives CDR1 SGDLS, CDR2 YYNGEE. With 4 bases removed from V and 8 bases from J, the gap between germline ends came to 21 bases. The CDR3 DNA is TGTGCCAGCAGCCCGGGGGGGGATGGGCAGTTGGGCTACACCTTC. Translation: CASSPGGDGQLGYTF.

The V gene is TRBV6-6, the J gene TRBJ2-1, with 7 bases matching TRBD1. The CDR3 length is 14 residues. The V and J ends lost 5 bases and 9 bases, in that order; junction bases with no gene match: 10. Germline V gives CDR1 MNHNY, CDR2 SVGAGI (reference sequence). DNA for the CDR3: TGTGCCAGCAGTCAGACAGGGAAAAGGGGTGAGCAGTTCTTC. Protein sequence: CASSQTGKRGEQFF.

The rearrangement links TRBV5-1 to TRBJ2-7, with D possibly TRBD2 on 5 matching bases. Germline V gives CDR1 SGHRS, CDR2 YFSETQ. The CDR3 consists of 13 residues. V lost 4 bases and J lost 9, with 17 bases in between. The CDR3 DNA is TGCGCCAGCAGCCAGGTGGAGGAGTCCCCGCAGTACTTC. Translated: CASSQVEESPQYF.

The rearrangement links TRBV6-5 to TRBJ1-1, with 8 bases fitting TRBD1. In germline, CDR1 is MNHEY, CDR2 SVGAGI. The CDR3 has 14 residues. With 4 bases clipped from V and 3 bases from J, the junction kept 4 bases outside the gene matches. The chain's CDR3 is CASSSQGVYTEAFF. For the CDR3, the DNA is TGTGCCAGCAGTTCACAGGGGGTGTACACTGAAGCTTTCTTT.

About this clone itself: Other DNA sequences within the sample encode an identical CDR3. This chain joins TRBV7-2 and TRBJ2-2; 7 positions agree with TRBD2. The CDR3 has 14 residues. With V trimmed by 1 base and J by 4 bases, 0 bases remained unmatched. CDR1 and CDR2 from the germline V gene are SGHTA and FQGNSA. DNA for the CDR3: TGTGCCAGCAGCTTAGAGCGGGGCACCGGGGAGCTGTTTTTT. Translated, it gives CASSLERGTGELFF.

J is TRBJ2-7 and V is TRBV27; tentative D call: TRBD1 (6 bases). The CDR3 is 13 residues long. Germline CDR1 reads MNHEY; CDR2 reads SMNVEV (reference sequence). The V end was cut by 3 bases, the J end by 2 bases, with 8 bases between. The CDR3 nucleotides read TGTGCCAGCAGTTTCGGACAGACCTACGAGCAGTACTTC. Its translation: CASSFGQTYEQYF.

This clone was found once. The rearrangement links TRBV2 to TRBJ1-5; tentative D call: TRBD1 (6 bases). CDR1 is SNHLY and CDR2 is FYNNEI in the germline V gene. With 7 bases removed from V and 7 bases from J, the gap between germline ends came to 17 bases. This CDR3 has 14 residues. The CDR3 region is CASIIDRSGQPQHF. The CDR3 coding sequence is TGTGCCAGCATAATCGACAGGTCAGGGCAGCCCCAGCATTTT.

This chain connects TRBV5-1 to TRBJ2-7, with TRBD1 matching 9 bases. V dropped 2 bases and J dropped 4; count of bases not matched to a gene: 7. This CDR3 spans 15 amino acids. Germline V gives CDR1 SGHRS, CDR2 YFSETQ. The CDR3 region is CASSLQGAEVYEQYF. The DNA of the CDR3 is TGCGCCAGCAGCTTACAGGGGGCTGAAGTATACGAGCAGTACTTC.